The 4 T cell receptor beta chains below all came from one sample that was sequenced in a study of cytomegalovirus exposure and HLA in healthy donors. It was with 60 Vbeta and 13 Jbeta primers that the PCR ran. Repertoires were generated with immunoSEQ multiplex PCR, while TCRdb's copy carries only in-frame clones and drops some. The table records roughly 190,000 clones, 80% of them present only once. Sample: PBMCs. These receptors were collected from a woman between 35 and 50 years old in good health and CMV-seronegative.

The rearrangement joins TRBV5-1 to TRBJ2-1, with TRBD2 matching 13 bases. The CDR3 loop spans 16 amino acids. Germline assignment: CDR1 SGHRS and CDR2 YFSETQ. V gave up 2 bases and J gave up 7 bases; unmatched junction bases: 6. The CDR3 DNA sequence: TGCGCCAGCAGCTTCTCCGGGACTAGCGGGGCAAATGAGCAGTTCTTC. It specifies CASSFSGTSGANEQFF.

As DNA, the CDR3 is TGTGCCAGCAGTTGCAGCCACAGGGCTGGGGCCAACGTCCTGACTTTC. Amino acids: CASSCSHRAGANVLTF. The chain recombines TRBV6-5 with TRBJ2-6; a weak D match, TRBD1 (6 bases). Germline CDR1 is MNHEY and CDR2 is SVGAGI. Trimming took 4 bases from V and 2 from J, leaving 12 bases between them. This CDR3 is 16 amino acids long.

The chain has TRBV7-2 and TRBJ2-1, with TRBD2 matching over 7 bases. J was trimmed by 4 bases and V by 5 bases; bases with no gene match: 11. Germline CDR1 is SGHTA and CDR2 is FQGNSA. The CDR3 has 16 residues. The CDR3: CASSGSLGTTYNEQFF. As DNA, the CDR3 is TGTGCCAGCAGCGGATCCCTCGGGACTACATACAATGAGCAGTTCTTC.

There are a few counts of this clone. The chain employs TRBV19 and TRBJ1-2; D call uncertain. Trimming stripped 0 bases from V and 2 bases from J, with 7 bases between. The germline CDR1 and CDR2 sequences are LNHDA and SQIVND (reference sequence). The CDR3 sequence is 14 residues long. CDR3 coding DNA: TGTGCCAGTAGTATAGAGGCCCGAAACTATGGCTACACCTTC. Translated: CASSIEARNYGYTF.